The present T cell receptor beta chain was sequenced within a study of CD8+CD57+ T cells in acquired aplastic anemia. The patients chosen for sequencing had shown expansion of CD8+CD57+ cells (detected by flow cytometry). The sample holds one count of this clonotype. CDR3 and TCR beta VDJ profiling relied on genomic DNA as the template. TCRdb reprocessed the reads with MiXCR, giving one entry per CDR3 protein. Of 100,000 to 150,000 distinct CDR3 sequences in the sample, 58% were seen once. The specimen was sorted CD4+, CD8+, or CD8+CD57+ T cells (not recorded which) from PBMCs. The TCR sequence derives from a human donor with aplastic anemia.

The CDR3 protein is CASSPWTGGTGELFF. The CDR3 DNA reads as TGTGCCAGCAGCCCATGGACAGGGGGCACCGGGGAGCTGTTTTTT. The rearrangement links TRBV7-8 to TRBJ2-2, with 10 bases that match TRBD1. The CDR3 has 15 residues. The trim removed 5 bases at V and 4 bases at J, leaving 4 bases unmatched. Germline loops: CDR1 SGHVS, CDR2 FQNEAQ.